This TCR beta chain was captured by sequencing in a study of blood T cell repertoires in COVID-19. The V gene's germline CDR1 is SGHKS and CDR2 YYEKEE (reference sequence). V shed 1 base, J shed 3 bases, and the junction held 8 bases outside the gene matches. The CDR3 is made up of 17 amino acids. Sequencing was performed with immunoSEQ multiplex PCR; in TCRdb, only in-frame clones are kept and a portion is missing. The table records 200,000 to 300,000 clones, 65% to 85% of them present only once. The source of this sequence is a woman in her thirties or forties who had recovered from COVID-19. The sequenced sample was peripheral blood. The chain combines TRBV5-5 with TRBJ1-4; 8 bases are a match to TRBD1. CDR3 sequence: CASSLNIVTGANEKLFF. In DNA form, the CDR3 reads TGTGCCAGCAGCTTGAATATTGTGACAGGGGCTAATGAAAAACTGTTTTTT.